The 13 T cell receptor beta chains given below trace back to one sample, sequenced in a study of shared clonotypes between healthy human individuals. Only in-frame clones appear in the TCRdb table, and some are missing; sequencing was by immunoSEQ multiplex PCR. The sample contains over 2 million clones, over 85% of which appear only once. Sample: naive CD4+ T cells sorted from blood. Subset given: CD45RA+ positively selected. The receptors were sampled from a man younger than 30 in good health.

This chain uses TRBV7-9 with TRBJ2-5; a weak D match, TRBD2 (6 bases). The V gene's germline CDR1 is SEHNR and CDR2 FQNEAQ (reference sequence). V lost 5 bases and J 4 bases, leaving 29 bases between the germline ends. This CDR3 is 19 amino acids long. The CDR3 coding sequence is TGTGCCAGCAGCCGGGGGTTTATTACGGGAAATTCGAAGAGAGAGACCCAGTACTTC. Residues: CASSRGFITGNSKRETQYF.

This chain uses TRBV2 with TRBJ1-3; no definite D call. Between the trimmed V and J ends, which lost 5 bases and 0 bases, there was a span of 11 bases. The CDR3 is 15 amino acids. The germline gives CDR1 SNHLY, CDR2 FYNNEI. The CDR3 bases are TGTGCCAGCAGTTACGGCACCGACTCTGGAAACACCATATATTTT. Translation: CASSYGTDSGNTIYF. Looking up the rest from reference TRBV2 and TRBJ1-3 gives the full variable domain: EPEVTQTPSHQVTQMGQEVILRCVPISNHLYFYWYRQILGQKVEFLVSFYNNEISEKSEIFDDQFSVERPDGSNFTLKIRSTKLEDSAMYFCASSYGTDSGNTIYFGEGSWLTVV.

The rearrangement joins TRBV6-6 to TRBJ1-2; maybe TRBD1 (6 bases). Deletions cut 8 bases from V and 7 bases from J, with 17 bases between. This CDR3 contains 13 residues. The germline V gene encodes CDR1 MNHNY and CDR2 SVGAGI (reference sequence). The CDR3 nucleotides read TGTGCCAGCCGGGAACAGGGAGATACTGGCTACACCTTC. It encodes CASREQGDTGYTF.

This chain uses TRBV7-2 with TRBJ2-3; TRBD1 is a possible D gene (5 bases). The CDR3 is 16 amino acids. Germline V gene lookup returns CDR1 SGHTA and CDR2 FQGNSA. With 5 bases removed from V and 0 bases from J, the gap between germline ends came to 15 bases. CDR3 loop: CASSTGYGTSTDTQYF. The CDR3 region has the DNA TGTGCCAGCAGCACAGGATACGGTACTAGCACAGATACGCAGTATTTT.

J is TRBJ2-7 and V is TRBV28; D is ambiguous. This CDR3 contains 15 residues. V dropped 2 bases and J dropped 0 bases, with 11 bases sitting between them. Germline-derived CDR1 and CDR2 are MDHEN and SYDVKM. The CDR3 nucleotides read TGTGCCAGCAGTTTAGGGCAGATATCCTCCTACGAGCAGTACTTC. It yields the protein CASSLGQISSYEQYF.

This sequence joins TRBV5-1 and TRBJ2-7; weak D call: TRBD1 (6 bases). Germline V gives CDR1 SGHRS, CDR2 YFSETQ. Trimming pared 2 bases from V and 0 bases from J, leaving 9 bases between. The length of the CDR3 is 14 residues. The CDR3 DNA reads TGCGCCAGCAGCTTCCCAGGGGACTCCTACGAGCAGTACTTC. As protein: CASSFPGDSYEQYF.

The chain is built from TRBV7-9 and TRBJ2-3; TRBD2 matches 10 bases. V lost 3 bases, J lost 5 bases, and 11 bases stayed unmatched. Germline assignment: CDR1 SEHNR and CDR2 FQNEAQ (reference sequence). CDR3 size: 17 residues. CDR3 DNA: TGTGCCAGCAGCTTCCTCCCCCCAAGCGGGAGGGGAGATACGCAGTATTTT. Protein sequence: CASSFLPPSGRGDTQYF.

This clone has just one count. The V gene is TRBV6-5, the J gene TRBJ2-7; 10 nucleotides align to TRBD2. The trim removed 8 bases at V and 2 bases at J, leaving 3 bases unmatched. Germline-derived CDR1 and CDR2 are MNHEY and SVGAGI. The CDR3 covers 13 residues. The CDR3 sequence: CASGGLAAYEQYF. The CDR3, as DNA: TGTGCCAGCGGAGGACTAGCGGCCTACGAGCAGTACTTC.

The rearrangement joins TRBV30 to TRBJ1-1; D is perhaps TRBD1 (6 bases). V shed 4 bases and J shed 0 bases, with 12 bases lying between them. The CDR3 totals 14 residues. Germline lookup yields CDR1 GTSNPN and CDR2 SVGIG (reference sequence). CDR3 DNA: TGTGCCTGGAACGGGGGCCCACTGAACACTGAAGCTTTCTTT. This gives the protein CAWNGGPLNTEAFF. Complete variable domain (other parts from reference TRBV30 and TRBJ1-1): SQTIHQWPATLVQPVGSPLSLECTVEGTSNPNLYWYRQAAGRGLQLLFYSVGIGQISSEVPQNLSASRPQDRQFILSSKKLLLSDSGFYLCAWNGGPLNTEAFFGQGTRLTVV.

V and J are TRBV7-8 and TRBJ1-1; no firm D call. Germline lookup yields CDR1 SGHVS and CDR2 FQNEAQ. The CDR3 has 15 residues. V was pared by 2 bases and J by 0 bases, with 10 bases between. The CDR3 DNA reads as TGTGCCAGCAGCTTATCCGAACTCATGAACACTGAAGCTTTCTTT. It translates to CASSLSELMNTEAFF.

This sequence joins TRBV2 and TRBJ1-1, with D possibly being TRBD1 (6 bases). The CDR3 length is 13 residues. Trimming removed 5 bases from V and 12 bases from J, with 19 bases in between. Looked up from germline, CDR1 is SNHLY and CDR2 is FYNNEI. CDR3 loop: CASSTKGGLESFF. In DNA, the CDR3 is TGTGCCAGCAGTACCAAGGGGGGCTTAGAGTCTTTCTTT.

The chain uses TRBV7-2 and TRBJ1-5; 7 bases are a match to TRBD1. Germline CDR1 SGHTA, CDR2 FQGNSA. V trimming: 5 bases; J trimming: 5 bases; junction bases outside the gene matches: 6. The CDR3 runs to 14 residues. DNA for the CDR3: TGTGCCAGCAGCCAGGACAGGAGGGATCAGCCCCAGCATTTT. It translates to CASSQDRRDQPQHF.

Note on this clone: Other DNA sequences of this sample code for an identical CDR3. The chain is built from TRBV6-6 and TRBJ1-6; no clear D gene. The CDR3 runs 16 residues. Trimming took off 0 bases at V and 9 bases at J, with 15 bases between the two ends. Germline-derived CDR1 and CDR2 are MNHNY and SVGAGI (reference sequence). This chain's CDR3 is CASSYSSWVEASPLHF. CDR3 nucleotide sequence: TGTGCCAGCAGTTACTCTTCCTGGGTAGAGGCTTCACCCCTCCACTTT.